These 23 T cell receptor beta chains originate from one sample sequenced in a study of human T cells and chemical hapten exposure. Each CDR3 protein is one row after TCRdb ran MiXCR on the RACE reads. This sample yields some 90,000 distinct CDR3 sequences, of which about 8.7% are seen a single time; 2.5% to 3.5% belongs to the top ten. Time point noted: healthy volunteer bleed at 2 weeks. Sequencing started from total RNA isolated from unfractionated whole blood. The sequencing sample was made of whole blood. These receptors came from a female donor in good health. Some clones in this sample may be carry-over from other donors' samples.

This clonotype was seen many times. In DNA form, the CDR3 reads TGCGCCAGCAGCCAACCGGGACAGGGGTCTGGCTACACCTTC. Translated, it gives CASSQPGQGSGYTF. This rearrangement joins TRBV4-1 to TRBJ1-2; TRBD1 aligns across 10 bases. V was pared by 2 bases and J by 7 bases, with 4 bases of the junction left unmatched. CDR1 and CDR2 from the germline V gene are MGHRA and YSYEKL. The CDR3 totals 14 residues.

There are a few counts of this clonotype. The V gene is TRBV2, the J gene TRBJ2-3, with D hard to call. Germline V gene lookup returns CDR1 SNHLY and CDR2 FYNNEI. The CDR3 spans 13 residues. The germline V and J ends were trimmed by 7 bases and 0 bases, with 8 bases remaining between them. Here the CDR3 DNA reads TGTGCCAGCAACGAAGACAGCACAGATACGCAGTATTTT. It is translated as CASNEDSTDTQYF. The full variable domain, completed using reference TRBV2 and TRBJ2-3, is EPEVTQTPSHQVTQMGQEVILRCVPISNHLYFYWYRQILGQKVEFLVSFYNNEISEKSEIFDDQFSVERPDGSNFTLKIRSTKLEDSAMYFCASNEDSTDTQYFGPGTRLTVL.

The gene calls are TRBV28 and TRBJ1-1; 7 nucleotides line up with TRBD1. Germline CDR1 MDHEN, CDR2 SYDVKM. Trimming cost V 5 bases and J 5 bases; bases outside gene matches: 11. This CDR3 comprises 15 residues. The CDR3: CASSPPDSRGTEAFF. The CDR3 DNA reads TGTGCCAGCAGTCCCCCCGATTCCAGGGGGACTGAAGCTTTCTTT.

This clonotype was counted many times. This chain joins TRBV7-3 and TRBJ2-7; D gene uncertain. V was clipped by 5 bases and J by 2 bases, with 16 bases between them. CDR1 SGHTA and CDR2 FQGTGA come from the germline V gene. This CDR3 spans 15 amino acids. The CDR3: CASSPVGDGTYEQYF. CDR3 in DNA: TGTGCCAGCAGCCCCGTTGGGGATGGAACCTACGAGCAGTACTTC.

This clonotype was found many times. This sequence joins TRBV20-1 and TRBJ2-3; D remains unclear. CDR3 length: 12 residues. V gave up 3 bases and J gave up 0 bases, with 4 bases separating them. In germline, CDR1 is DFQATT, CDR2 SNEGSKA (reference sequence). CDR3 DNA sequence: TGCAGTGCTAGCATTAGCACAGATACGCAGTATTTT. Translation: CSASISTDTQYF.

The chain carries TRBV9 and TRBJ1-4; no firm D call. This CDR3 region has 14 residues. Germline loops: CDR1 SGDLS, CDR2 YYNGEE. The germline V and J ends were trimmed by 0 bases and 5 bases, with 8 bases remaining between them. The CDR3 bases are TGTGCCAGCAGCGTAGGCGACACGAATGAAAAACTGTTTTTT. It specifies CASSVGDTNEKLFF.

Only a few counts were recorded for this clonotype. This chain connects TRBV9 to TRBJ2-5; D possibly corresponds to TRBD2 (5 bases). This CDR3 spans 14 amino acids. Germline V gene sequence: CDR1 SGDLS, CDR2 YYNGEE. Trimming shortened V by 4 bases and J by 3 bases, and 13 bases separated the two germline ends. The CDR3 DNA reads as TGTGCCAGCAGCCCGCCCGGGGTGAAAGAGACCCAGTACTTC. It encodes CASSPPGVKETQYF.

This chain joins TRBV27 and TRBJ2-3; D tentatively reads TRBD1 or TRBD2 (5 bases each). CDR1 MNHEY and CDR2 SMNVEV come from the germline V gene (reference sequence). Trimming took 4 bases from V and 2 from J, leaving 16 bases between them. The CDR3 contains 16 residues. In DNA form, the CDR3 reads TGTGCCAGCAGTTCCTCCAGACAGCGGTACACAGATACGCAGTATTTT. Protein product: CASSSSRQRYTDTQYF.

This clonotype came up a few times. The gene calls are TRBV5-1 and TRBJ2-3; no definite D call. The CDR3 is made up of 14 amino acids. Germline V lookup: CDR1 SGHRS, CDR2 YFSETQ. Trimming left V 1 base short and J 2 bases short, with 8 bases between. CDR3 bases: TGCGCCAGCAGCTTGATTGTCCACACAGATACGCAGTATTTT. Translated, it gives CASSLIVHTDTQYF.

In this sample, this clonotype turned up many times. The CDR3 coding sequence is TGCAGTGCTAGGACTCCCACCGGGCGCAATCAGCCCCAGCATTTT. It is translated as CSARTPTGRNQPQHF. The chain recombines TRBV20-1 with TRBJ1-5; no firm D call. Per the germline V gene, CDR1 is DFQATT and CDR2 is SNEGSKA (reference sequence). The CDR3 runs to 15 residues. V was trimmed by 3 bases and J by 2 bases, leaving 14 bases between them.

This sequence joins TRBV24-1 and TRBJ2-2, with TRBD1 matching 9 bases. J lost 8 bases, V lost 5 bases, and 11 bases had no gene match. The CDR3 extends over 16 amino acids. Germline-derived CDR1 and CDR2 are KGHDR and SFDVKD. The CDR3 region has the DNA TGTGCCACCAGTGCCCCCGACAGGGGGGTGGATGGGGAGCTGTTTTTT. Protein product: CATSAPDRGVDGELFF.

The sample holds a few counts of this clonotype. The CDR3 sequence is CATSDLTGSSYNEQFF. In nucleotides, the CDR3 is TGTGCCACCAGTGATTTGACAGGGAGCTCCTACAATGAGCAGTTCTTC. The chain joins TRBV24-1 to TRBJ2-1; TRBD1 might be the D (6 bases). Trimming left V 0 bases short and J 0 bases short, with 8 bases between. Germline V gene sequence: CDR1 KGHDR, CDR2 SFDVKD. The CDR3 covers 16 residues.

The rearrangement uses TRBV7-7 and TRBJ2-5, with TRBD1 matching 12 bases. The CDR3 is 15 residues long. Germline values: CDR1 SSHAT, CDR2 FNYEAQ (reference sequence). Losses at the gene ends were 4 bases for V and 4 bases for J; bases not matched to a gene: 4. The CDR3 region has the DNA TGTGCCAGCAGCTGGGGGACAGGGGGCGGAGAGACCCAGTACTTC. Encoded protein: CASSWGTGGGETQYF.

J is TRBJ2-7 and V is TRBV2; 12 nucleotides line up with TRBD1. The germline V gene encodes CDR1 SNHLY and CDR2 FYNNEI. J lost 5 bases, V lost 3 bases, and 11 bases had no gene match. The CDR3 runs to 17 residues. This CDR3 is CASSDNWQGQGAHEQYF. In DNA, the CDR3 is TGTGCCAGCAGTGATAATTGGCAGGGACAGGGGGCCCACGAGCAGTACTTC.

The chain couples TRBV30 to TRBJ2-1; TRBD2 might be the D (5 bases). From germline, CDR1 is GTSNPN and CDR2 SVGIG (reference sequence). The CDR3 is 13 residues long. V was trimmed by 2 bases and J by 9 bases, leaving 14 bases between them. CDR3 bases: TGTGCCTGGAGTAAAGCCTTAGCGAGTGAGCAGTTCTTC. Its protein product is CAWSKALASEQFF.

This chain uses TRBV20-1 with TRBJ2-2; the match to TRBD2 covers 8 bases. Looked up from germline, CDR1 is DFQATT and CDR2 is SNEGSKA (reference sequence). The trim removed 0 bases at V and 5 bases at J, leaving 5 bases unmatched. CDR3 size: 15 residues. In DNA form, the CDR3 reads TGCAGTGCTAGAGAGGGGACTAGTGGTACCGGGGAGCTGTTTTTT. It yields the protein CSAREGTSGTGELFF.

The table lists this clonotype with a few counts. The CDR3 bases are TGTGCCAGCAGCTTAGGGCGGGAATCACCCCTCCACTTT. Protein sequence: CASSLGRESPLHF. The chain combines TRBV7-6 with TRBJ1-6, with no clear D. V was trimmed by 1 base and J by 10 bases, leaving 8 bases between them. Germline V gives CDR1 SGHVS, CDR2 FNYEAQ. CDR3 size: 13 residues.

The chain recombines TRBV7-9 with TRBJ2-6, with D unclear. CDR1 is SEHNR and CDR2 is FQNEAQ in the germline V gene (reference sequence). V lost 2 bases and J 2 bases, leaving 7 bases between the germline ends. The CDR3 has 15 residues. CDR3 DNA sequence: TGTGCCAGCAGCTTAACAAGGGCTGGGGCCAACGTCCTGACTTTC. Translated: CASSLTRAGANVLTF.

This clonotype was counted only a few times. The chain is built from TRBV20-1 and TRBJ1-6; D is unclear. CDR3 size: 13 residues. The V end lost 2 bases, the J end lost 6 bases, and 8 bases lay between the germline ends. Germline V gene lookup returns CDR1 DFQATT and CDR2 SNEGSKA (reference sequence). The CDR3 is CSARRRSNSPLHF. The CDR3 region has the DNA TGCAGTGCTAGAAGGCGGAGTAATTCACCCCTCCACTTT.

There are a few counts of this clonotype. The chain is built from TRBV28 and TRBJ1-1; 9 bases fit TRBD1. Per germline, CDR1 MDHEN and CDR2 SYDVKM. This CDR3 region has 14 residues. The V segment lost 6 bases and the J segment 4 bases; nucleotides outside the gene matches: 6. The CDR3 DNA reads TGTGCCAGCAGACTACAGGGGGCGCCCACTGAAGCTTTCTTT. This gives the protein CASRLQGAPTEAFF.

The chain recombines TRBV6-2 or TRBV6-3 with TRBJ1-5; a weak D match, TRBD1 (5 bases). CDR3 length: 18 residues. Per germline, CDR1 MNHEY and CDR2 SVGEGT. V shed 0 bases and J shed 2 bases, with 17 bases lying between them. This chain's CDR3 is CASSYSRGKAVGNQPQHF. In DNA, the CDR3 is TGTGCCAGCAGTTACTCTCGGGGGAAGGCGGTTGGCAATCAGCCCCAGCATTTT.

The sample holds a few counts of this clonotype. The J gene is TRBJ1-1, the V gene TRBV29-1, with 7 positions matching TRBD1. Germline-derived CDR1 and CDR2 are SQVTM and ANQGSEA. This CDR3 is built from 12 residues. The V segment lost 1 base and the J segment 8 bases; nucleotides outside the gene matches: 4. CDR3 DNA sequence: TGCAGCGTTGAAGCTCAGACAGGGGAAGCTTTCTTT. This codes for CSVEAQTGEAFF.

This clonotype was picked up many times. The genes are TRBV7-9 and TRBJ1-5, with D unclear. The V gene's germline CDR1 is SEHNR and CDR2 FQNEAQ (reference sequence). V lost 6 bases and J 0 bases, leaving 15 bases between the germline ends. This CDR3 is 16 amino acids long. The CDR3 coding sequence is TGTGCCAGCAGTTTCGGAGGAGGAGATAGCAATCAGCCCCAGCATTTT. Translating it yields CASSFGGGDSNQPQHF. The whole variable domain, remainder taken from reference TRBV7-9 and TRBJ1-5, is DTGVSQNPRHKITKRGQNVTFRCDPISEHNRLYWYRQTLGQGPEFLTYFQNEAQLEKSRLLSDRFSAERPKGSFSTLEIQRTEQGDSAMYLCASSFGGGDSNQPQHFGDGTRLSIL.